These 23 T cell receptor beta chains share one sample of origin, sequenced in a study of blood T cell repertoires in COVID-19. Assay used: immunoSEQ multiplex PCR; TCRdb lists only in-frame clones, some missing. The sample shows around 190,000 clones, about 81% of them seen only once. The sequencing input was PBMCs or T cells enriched from blood (not recorded which). The receptor source for this set is a man aged 40-49 years who had recovered from COVID-19.

The chain carries TRBV12-3 or TRBV12-4 and TRBJ1-2; D ambiguous. The CDR3 sequence is 11 residues long. Trimming shortened V by 3 bases and J by 14 bases, and 13 bases separated the two germline ends. The CDR3 bases are TGTGCCAGCAGTTTGAGTGAGCAGAGGACCTTC. Protein: CASSLSEQRTF.

This chain uses TRBV6-5 with TRBJ1-1; possible D gene TRBD1, 6 bases. Germline V gene lookup returns CDR1 MNHEY and CDR2 SVGAGI. The V gene lost 10 bases and the J gene lost 6 bases, with 18 bases spanning the gap. This CDR3 is 13 amino acids long. The CDR3 DNA reads as TGTGCCACTCGGACAGAGCGCTTCTCTGAAGCTTTCTTT. Translated: CATRTERFSEAFF.

The chain joins TRBV7-3 to TRBJ1-6; D unresolved. The V end lost 1 base, the J end lost 6 bases, and 7 bases lay between the germline ends. Germline V CDR1 and CDR2: SGHTA, FQGTGA. This CDR3 has 14 residues. CDR3 sequence (DNA): TGTGCCAGCAGCTTAATTCCGGGTAATTCACCCCTCCACTTT. It codes for CASSLIPGNSPLHF.

This chain connects TRBV2 to TRBJ2-3; D is possibly TRBD1 (5 bases). The CDR3 is made up of 16 amino acids. The V and J ends lost 2 bases and 5 bases respectively, with 17 bases between them. Germline V gene sequence: CDR1 SNHLY, CDR2 FYNNEI. The CDR3 reads CASSEFRSAQGDTQYF. In DNA, the CDR3 is TGTGCCAGCAGTGAATTTCGGTCAGCCCAGGGAGATACGCAGTATTTT.

This chain uses TRBV4-1 with TRBJ1-6; tentatively, D is TRBD1 (5 bases). This CDR3 region has 18 residues. Trimming pared 0 bases from V and 0 bases from J, leaving 12 bases between. Germline CDR1 and CDR2: MGHRA and YSYEKL. The DNA of the CDR3 is TGCGCCAGCAGCCAAGAAGGACACCGCTTCTCCTATAATTCACCCCTCCACTTT. It codes for CASSQEGHRFSYNSPLHF.

V and J are TRBV2 and TRBJ1-2; the match to TRBD1 covers 10 bases. After removal of 6 bases from V and 8 bases from J, the junction contained 6 bases not matched to a gene. Germline V gene data show CDR1 as SNHLY and CDR2 as FYNNEI. This CDR3 region has 13 residues. For the CDR3, the DNA is TGTGCCAGCAGCCGACAGGGGGCTCGGGGCTACACCTTC. Protein product: CASSRQGARGYTF.

This clone came up a few times. V gene TRBV25-1 combines with J gene TRBJ1-2, with TRBD1 matching over 9 bases. CDR1 MGHDK and CDR2 SYGVNS come from the germline V gene. The CDR3 is 15 amino acids. Losses at the gene ends were 5 bases for V and 5 bases for J; bases not matched to a gene: 9. CDR3 DNA sequence: TGTGCCAGCAGTCGACAGGGGGACCGACTATATGGCTACACCTTC. Protein product: CASSRQGDRLYGYTF.

The CDR3, as DNA: TGTGCCAGCAGCCGGGACAGATGGGGAGGTGAGCAGTTCTTC. This gives the protein CASSRDRWGGEQFF. The J gene is TRBJ2-1, the V gene TRBV5-4; maybe TRBD1 (7 bases). CDR1 and CDR2 (germline): SGHNT, YYREEE (reference sequence). V was shortened by 4 bases and J by 9 bases, with 17 bases between the two germline ends. The CDR3 loop spans 14 amino acids.

This chain uses TRBV6-5 with TRBJ1-2, with 8 bases matching TRBD1. There are 14 residues in the CDR3. With V trimmed by 6 bases and J by 10 bases, 13 bases remained unmatched. The germline V gene has CDR1 MNHEY and CDR2 SVGAGI. The CDR3 here is CASRQGVLVRDYTF. The CDR3 DNA is TGTGCCAGCAGACAGGGGGTTCTGGTTCGTGACTACACCTTC.

J is TRBJ2-4 and V is TRBV11-3, with TRBD1 identical over 8 bases. Trimming at V came to 5 bases and at J to 10 bases, leaving 7 bases not matched to a gene. The CDR3 is made up of 13 amino acids. Germline loops: CDR1 SGHNT, CDR2 YENEEA. The CDR3 DNA is TGTGCCAGCAGCCCCGGACAGGGTGGGATTCAGTACTTC. This translates into CASSPGQGGIQYF.

The CDR3 here is CASSLTGHEQYF. The CDR3 DNA follows: TGTGCCAGCAGCTTAACCGGTCACGAGCAGTACTTC. This chain links TRBV11-2 with TRBJ2-7; D not resolved. CDR3 length: 12 residues. Trimming removed 2 bases from V and 5 bases from J, with 7 bases in between. CDR1 is SGHAT and CDR2 is FQNNGV in the germline V gene.

In its sample, this clone was seen a few times. The chain links TRBV19 to TRBJ2-1; D possibly corresponds to TRBD2 (6 bases). V shed 9 bases and J shed 1 base, with 19 bases lying between them. CDR3 size: 16 residues. Germline assignment: CDR1 LNHDA and CDR2 SQIVND (reference sequence). The CDR3 sequence is CASTTRRGASYNEQFF. The CDR3 coding sequence is TGTGCCAGCACGACTAGGAGGGGAGCGTCCTACAATGAGCAGTTCTTC.

The chain couples TRBV12-3 or TRBV12-4 to TRBJ1-1; D may be TRBD1 (6 bases). The CDR3 is 13 residues long. The V end lost 6 bases, the J end lost 12 bases, and 20 bases lay between the germline ends. The CDR3 region has the DNA TGTGCCAGCAGCCGCCGGGACACACTGAAGTCTTTCTTT. It yields the protein CASSRRDTLKSFF.

J is TRBJ1-1 and V is TRBV24-1; D possibly corresponds to TRBD1 (6 bases). This CDR3 region has 14 residues. The germline gives CDR1 KGHDR, CDR2 SFDVKD. The ends were cut back, 9 bases at V and 5 bases at J, with 18 bases in the middle. The CDR3 region has the DNA TGTGCCACCTCCTCGACAGGCCCAAGGACTGAAGCTTTCTTT. It yields the protein CATSSTGPRTEAFF.

Details on this clone: Additional DNA sequences in this sample encode the identical CDR3. The chain links TRBV30 to TRBJ2-1, with 7 nucleotides matching TRBD1. Germline assignment: CDR1 GTSNPN and CDR2 SVGIG (reference sequence). J lost 2 bases, V lost 5 bases, and 6 bases had no gene match. The CDR3 loop spans 14 amino acids. CDR3 residues: CAWSVGTAYNEQFF. CDR3 DNA: TGTGCCTGGTCTGTAGGGACAGCCTACAATGAGCAGTTCTTC.

The V gene is TRBV7-9, the J gene TRBJ1-2, with 7 bases that match TRBD1. V shed 5 bases and J 6 bases; nucleotides not matched to a gene: 21. CDR3 size: 18 residues. Per the germline V gene, CDR1 is SEHNR and CDR2 is FQNEAQ (reference sequence). The CDR3, as DNA: TGTGCCAGCAGCAACCCTTGGCGACAGGGAGGCTATTCGGATGGCTACACCTTC. Protein product: CASSNPWRQGGYSDGYTF.

The J gene is TRBJ2-1, the V gene TRBV24-1, with TRBD2 matching 9 bases. The germline gives CDR1 KGHDR, CDR2 SFDVKD. J was trimmed by 6 bases and V by 3 bases; bases with no gene match: 14. The length of the CDR3 is 18 residues. The CDR3 DNA is TGTGCCACCAGTGATCCCCGAGGTACAGCGGGAGGACTCAATGAGCAGTTCTTC. Translating gives CATSDPRGTAGGLNEQFF.

The chain joins TRBV5-1 to TRBJ2-1, with a tentative D call TRBD2 (6 bases). Per germline, CDR1 SGHRS and CDR2 YFSETQ. The V gene lost 0 bases and the J gene lost 7 bases, with 14 bases spanning the gap. This CDR3 is built from 15 residues. CDR3 sequence: CASSLGGMNWNEQFF. CDR3 bases: TGCGCCAGCAGCTTGGGCGGGATGAACTGGAATGAGCAGTTCTTC.

The V gene is TRBV5-1, the J gene TRBJ2-7; D ambiguous. Germline-derived CDR1 and CDR2 are SGHRS and YFSETQ. This CDR3 contains 15 residues. V gave up 3 bases and J gave up 4 bases, with 17 bases separating them. The CDR3: CASSSLRDYRYEQYF. The DNA for the CDR3 is TGCGCCAGCAGCTCTCTGCGTGATTACCGTTACGAGCAGTACTTC. The entire variable domain, with the rest obtained from reference TRBV5-1 and TRBJ2-7, is as follows: KAGVTQTPRYLIKTRGQQVTLSCSPISGHRSVSWYQQTPGQGLQFLFEYFSETQRNKGNFPGRFSGRQFSNSRSEMNVSTLELGDSALYLCASSSLRDYRYEQYFGPGTRLTVT.

The chain links TRBV10-1 to TRBJ2-3; 8 bases are shared with TRBD1. The CDR3 spans 16 residues. V lost 2 bases to trimming and J lost 2 bases; unmatched junction nucleotides: 6. The germline V gene encodes CDR1 WNHNN and CDR2 SYGVQD (reference sequence). The CDR3 DNA is TGCGCCAGCAGTGAGACACGACAGGGGAACACAGATACGCAGTATTTT. It encodes CASSETRQGNTDTQYF.

The V and J genes are TRBV5-4 and TRBJ2-3; no firm D call. Germline V gene data show CDR1 as SGHNT and CDR2 as YYREEE (reference sequence). The ends were cut back, 0 bases at V and 1 base at J, with 24 bases in the middle. The CDR3 sequence is 20 residues long. The CDR3 coding sequence is TGTGCCAGCAGCTTGGGAGAGACTTTGGCTGCCCGGTTGGGCACAGATACGCAGTATTTT. It encodes CASSLGETLAARLGTDTQYF.

The J gene is TRBJ2-7, the V gene TRBV2, with TRBD1 matching 9 bases. Germline CDR1 is SNHLY and CDR2 is FYNNEI. Unmatched junction bases numbered 11, after V lost 7 bases and J lost 7 bases. CDR3 length equals 14 residues. This CDR3 is CASNGGTGKREQYF. In DNA, the CDR3 is TGTGCCAGCAATGGGGGGACAGGGAAGAGGGAGCAGTACTTC.

The chain links TRBV2 to TRBJ2-1; tentative D call: TRBD2 (6 bases). V lost 3 bases to trimming and J lost 0 bases, with 18 bases between them. This CDR3 region has 18 residues. Germline loops: CDR1 SNHLY, CDR2 FYNNEI. CDR3 loop: CASSEVAESYSSYNEQFF. CDR3 bases: TGTGCCAGCAGTGAGGTAGCGGAATCTTATAGCTCCTACAATGAGCAGTTCTTC.